This T cell receptor (beta chain) comes out of a study of blood T cell repertoires in COVID-19. Study context: The analysed material was cDNA or gDNA that came from T cells, B-cell-depleted T cells, or PBMCs.

Original processing notes: How many nucleated cells were present was estimated from reference gene primer amplification. The method was immunoSEQ multiplex PCR; TCRdb's version includes in-frame clones alone and lacks a portion of them. V and J calls and clone size are copied from that table; D and trimming were computed from the DNA. The sample lists approximately 210,000 clones; 87% were seen once. The age range of participants was 18 to 89 years, with residence in some 25 US areas. Donors were grouped by their self-reported clinical history. The sample consisted of PBMCs or T cells enriched from blood (not recorded which). This clonotype originated in a man aged 25-45 years in a cohort exposed to, infected with or recovered from COVID-19 (not recorded which).

The CDR3 DNA reads TGTGCCAGCAGCCCACTTGGACGGGGTGCAGAGACCCAGTACTTC. It specifies CASSPLGRGAETQYF. This chain links TRBV5-6 with TRBJ2-5, with D possibly being TRBD2 (5 bases). Trimming left V 4 bases short and J 4 bases short, with 17 bases between. The germline gives CDR1 SGHDT, CDR2 YYEEEE. The CDR3 sequence is 15 residues long. The whole variable domain, remainder taken from reference TRBV5-6 and TRBJ2-5, is DAGVTQSPTHLIKTRGQQVTLRCSPKSGHDTVSWYQQALGQGPQFIFQYYEEEERQRGNFPDRFSGHQFPNYSSELNVNALLLGDSALYLCASSPLGRGAETQYFGPGTRLLVL.